The 20 T cell receptor beta chains listed next were all sequenced from one sample in a study of blood T cell repertoires in COVID-19. Profiled with immunoSEQ multiplex PCR; TCRdb holds only in-frame clones, not every one. The top ten clones hold roughly 4.2% of a sample with hundreds of thousands of clones, 85% to 90% of them seen once. The material sequenced was peripheral blood. These receptors originate from a man in his forties or fifties with acute or convalescent COVID-19.

The CDR3 region is CASSLGATSPLHF. CDR3 bases: TGCGCCAGCAGCTTGGGGGCAACCTCACCCCTCCACTTT. This chain connects TRBV5-1 to TRBJ1-6, with D uncertain. V lost 0 bases and J lost 10, with 8 bases in between. The CDR3 extends over 13 amino acids. Per germline, CDR1 SGHRS and CDR2 YFSETQ.

This chain links TRBV4-1 with TRBJ1-2; 8 bases are a match to TRBD1. From germline, CDR1 is MGHRA and CDR2 YSYEKL. The CDR3 is 16 amino acids. V shed 4 bases, J shed 7 bases, and the junction held 14 bases outside the gene matches. CDR3 coding DNA: TGCGCCAGCAGCCCTCGTGTTGCGGACAGGGCAGGTGGCTACACCTTC. It translates to CASSPRVADRAGGYTF.

This clone occurred once. The chain has TRBV5-1 and TRBJ1-5; D gene uncertain. CDR1 and CDR2 (germline): SGHRS, YFSETQ. The V end was cut by 7 bases, the J end by 3 bases, with 14 bases between. CDR3 size: 14 residues. CDR3 in amino acids: CASSLGEYNQPQHF. The CDR3 DNA follows: TGCGCCAGCTCCCTCGGGGAGTACAATCAGCCCCAGCATTTT. Full variable domain (remainder filled in from reference TRBV5-1 and TRBJ1-5): KAGVTQTPRYLIKTRGQQVTLSCSPISGHRSVSWYQQTPGQGLQFLFEYFSETQRNKGNFPGRFSGRQFSNSRSEMNVSTLELGDSALYLCASSLGEYNQPQHFGDGTRLSIL.

The V call is TRBV30, the J call TRBJ2-4; 10 nucleotides align to TRBD2. The trim removed 1 base at V and 11 bases at J, leaving 2 bases unmatched. Looked up from germline, CDR1 is GTSNPN and CDR2 is SVGIG (reference sequence). The CDR3 sequence is 12 residues long. The CDR3 sequence is CAWSGSGGLQYF. The DNA of the CDR3 is TGTGCCTGGAGTGGTAGCGGGGGGCTTCAGTACTTC.

The chain recombines TRBV28 with TRBJ1-5, with a tentative D call TRBD1 (5 bases). Germline lookup yields CDR1 MDHEN and CDR2 SYDVKM. The CDR3 has 15 amino acids. V dropped 6 bases and J dropped 0 bases, with 12 bases sitting between them. CDR3 in amino acids: CASRRSGYSNQPQHF. The CDR3 DNA reads TGTGCCAGCAGACGTTCAGGGTATAGCAATCAGCCCCAGCATTTT.

This clone was picked up one time. Distinct nucleotide sequences in the sample also encode this CDR3. The chain joins TRBV7-2 to TRBJ1-5, with a possible D match to TRBD1 (6 bases). CDR1 and CDR2 from the germline V gene are SGHTA and FQGNSA. V dropped 3 bases and J dropped 4 bases, with 7 bases sitting between them. The CDR3 runs to 13 residues. The CDR3 bases are TGTGCCAGCAGCTTGACAGGAAATCAGCCCCAGCATTTT. Translation: CASSLTGNQPQHF.

V gene TRBV12-5 combines with J gene TRBJ1-5; 11 bases align to TRBD1. The ends lost 1 base at V and 1 base at J; junction bases unmatched: 9. CDR3 length: 19 residues. Per germline, CDR1 LGHNT and CDR2 FRNRAP. The CDR3 DNA reads TGTGCTAGTGGTTTGGGTACGGGACAGGGGGTCTGGAGCAATCAGCCCCAGCATTTT. It yields the protein CASGLGTGQGVWSNQPQHF.

The rearrangement joins TRBV6-5 to TRBJ1-4; 11 nucleotides line up with TRBD1. The CDR3 has 14 amino acids. Trimming cost V 5 bases and J 8 bases; bases outside gene matches: 4. CDR1 and CDR2 (germline): MNHEY, SVGAGI. Here the CDR3 DNA reads TGTGCCAGCAGTAGGGACAGGGGGATGGAAAAACTGTTTTTT. It yields the protein CASSRDRGMEKLFF.

The chain couples TRBV30 to TRBJ2-3; a weak D match, TRBD2 (7 bases). This CDR3 comprises 14 residues. From germline, CDR1 is GTSNPN and CDR2 SVGIG (reference sequence). Trimming cost V 1 base and J 1 base, with 9 bases left between them. The CDR3 protein is CAWSEGGGTDTQYF. CDR3 bases: TGTGCCTGGAGTGAGGGGGGGGGCACAGATACGCAGTATTTT.

The rearrangement joins TRBV29-1 to TRBJ1-1; no reliable D call. CDR1 is SQVTM, CDR2 ANQGSEA, per germline. The CDR3 has 14 residues. Trimming shortened V by 4 bases and J by 6 bases, and 18 bases separated the two germline ends. The DNA for the CDR3 is TGCAGCGTTGTGGGCCGCCTCCCCTATTCTGAAGCTTTCTTT. Protein product: CSVVGRLPYSEAFF.

The V gene is TRBV12-3 or TRBV12-4, the J gene TRBJ1-1; possibly TRBD1 for D (6 bases). This CDR3 spans 11 amino acids. Trimming stripped 6 bases from V and 8 bases from J, with 10 bases between. This CDR3 is CASRRGGEAFF. The CDR3 nucleotides are TGTGCCAGCAGGCGTGGGGGCGAAGCTTTCTTT.

The chain joins TRBV5-5 to TRBJ1-4, with TRBD1 as a possible D gene (6 bases). CDR1 and CDR2 from the germline V gene are SGHKS and YYEKEE (reference sequence). The CDR3 is made up of 14 amino acids. The V and J ends lost 7 bases and 4 bases respectively, with 14 bases between them. In DNA, the CDR3 is TGTGCCAGCTCCGGGAGGGGGGATAATGAAAAACTGTTTTTT. Translated: CASSGRGDNEKLFF.

The J gene is TRBJ2-3, the V gene TRBV2; possibly TRBD1 for D (6 bases). The CDR3 extends over 15 amino acids. Germline lookup yields CDR1 SNHLY and CDR2 FYNNEI. V lost 7 bases and J lost 3, with 17 bases in between. The CDR3 spells CASNLFGGGTDTQYF. CDR3 nucleotides: TGTGCCAGCAACCTTTTTGGGGGCGGGACAGATACGCAGTATTTT.

The CDR3, as DNA: TGTGCCAGTAGTAAGCCGGGACAGAGACTTTCTGGCTACACCTTC. Its translation is CASSKPGQRLSGYTF. This chain links TRBV19 with TRBJ1-2, with TRBD1 matching over 7 bases. The CDR3 is 15 residues long. The V segment lost 4 bases and the J segment 7 bases; nucleotides outside the gene matches: 12. CDR1 and CDR2 (germline): LNHDA, SQIVND (reference sequence).

J is TRBJ1-5 and V is TRBV10-1, with D possibly matching TRBD1 (5 bases). Trimming took off 2 bases at V and 4 bases at J, with 9 bases between the two ends. The CDR3 contains 14 residues. Germline V gene lookup returns CDR1 WNHNN and CDR2 SYGVQD (reference sequence). This CDR3 reads CASSEGAGNQPQHF. DNA of the CDR3: TGCGCCAGCAGTGAGGGGGCTGGAAATCAGCCCCAGCATTTT.

The chain combines TRBV6-5 with TRBJ2-7; TRBD2 aligns across 7 bases. The CDR3 is made up of 16 amino acids. The ends lost 0 bases at V and 1 base at J; junction bases unmatched: 6. Germline loops: CDR1 MNHEY, CDR2 SVGAGI. The CDR3 here is CASSYSLPGGSYEQYF. The CDR3 DNA is TGTGCCAGCAGTTACTCGTTACCGGGGGGATCCTACGAGCAGTACTTC.

This clone showed up just once. The chain joins TRBV6-1 to TRBJ1-5; 11 positions agree with TRBD1. The CDR3 is 17 amino acids. With V trimmed by 4 bases and J by 2 bases, 7 bases remained unmatched. Germline CDR1 is MNHNS and CDR2 is SASEGT. The CDR3: CASSADRGPEGNQPQHF. The CDR3 nucleotides are TGTGCCAGCAGTGCGGACAGGGGGCCAGAGGGCAATCAGCCCCAGCATTTT.

V gene TRBV30 combines with J gene TRBJ1-2; D is unresolved. The CDR3 has 14 amino acids. Germline V gene sequence: CDR1 GTSNPN, CDR2 SVGIG (reference sequence). V was cut by 1 base and J by 2 bases, with 11 bases left in between. CDR3 in amino acids: CAWSAPTVNYGYTF. The DNA for the CDR3 is TGTGCCTGGAGTGCACCGACTGTCAACTATGGCTACACCTTC.

This chain links TRBV3-1 (or the pseudogene TRBV3-2) with TRBJ1-5; the match to TRBD1 covers 9 bases. The J segment lost 1 base and the V segment lost 4 bases, leaving 5 bases of the junction unmatched. CDR3 length: 16 amino acids. The germline gives CDR1 LGHDT, CDR2 YNNKEL (reference sequence). Here the CDR3 reads CASSPGTGWSNQPQHF. The DNA of the CDR3 is TGTGCCAGCAGCCCGGGGACAGGGTGGAGCAATCAGCCCCAGCATTTT.

This clone was seen only a few times. This chain links TRBV5-1 with TRBJ2-7; D is unclear. Trimming took 2 bases from V and 1 from J, leaving 13 bases between them. Germline V gene sequence: CDR1 SGHRS, CDR2 YFSETQ. This CDR3 has 15 residues. The chain's CDR3 is CASSFSTVSSYEQYF. CDR3 nucleotides: TGCGCCAGCAGCTTCTCTACGGTGAGTTCCTACGAGCAGTACTTC.